The 4 T cell receptor beta chains presented below share a single source sample, sequenced in a study of spatial heterogeneity in lung cancer. The time point here: blood at routine non-recurrence follow-up after resection. TCRdb recomputed calls from the 5' RACE reads with MiXCR, one row per CDR3 protein. The table shows approximately 100,000 distinct CDR3 sequences, with approximately 20% occurring only once. Source: PBMCs, taken at follow-up. The receptor set was obtained from a male donor with early-stage non-small cell lung cancer.

This clonotype occurred a few times. The J gene is TRBJ2-3, the V gene TRBV19, with a possible D match to TRBD2 (6 bases). The CDR3 is 13 residues long. V shed 8 bases and J shed 2 bases, with 11 bases lying between them. Germline V lookup: CDR1 LNHDA, CDR2 SQIVND (reference sequence). The chain's CDR3 is CASASDSTDTQYF. CDR3 sequence (DNA): TGTGCCAGTGCTAGCGACTCCACAGATACGCAGTATTTT.

The V gene is TRBV19, the J gene TRBJ2-5; 9 positions agree with TRBD2. This CDR3 is 17 amino acids long. The germline gives CDR1 LNHDA, CDR2 SQIVND (reference sequence). V trimming: 1 base; J trimming: 5 bases; junction bases outside the gene matches: 11. In DNA form, the CDR3 reads TGTGCCAGTAGTATAGCCCACCTTAGCGGGGGCAGGGAGACCCAGTACTTC. This gives the protein CASSIAHLSGGRETQYF.

The table lists this clonotype with a few counts. The DNA for the CDR3 is TGTGCCATCAGTGCCCAACCGGACTTCTACGAGCAGTACTTC. This gives the protein CAISAQPDFYEQYF. The chain recombines TRBV10-3 with TRBJ2-7; D may be TRBD2 (5 bases). CDR1 ENHRY and CDR2 SYGVKD come from the germline V gene. The CDR3 is made up of 14 amino acids. V was pared by 4 bases and J by 3 bases, with 13 bases between.

The gene calls are TRBV20-1 and TRBJ2-2, with D possibly matching TRBD1 (6 bases). V lost 6 bases to trimming and J lost 4 bases, with 21 bases between them. The CDR3 has 16 amino acids. CDR1 and CDR2 from the germline V gene are DFQATT and SNEGSKA (reference sequence). Here the CDR3 DNA reads TGCAGTGCCACGAACCATGAACAGGGAGCCACCGGGGAGCTGTTTTTT. Protein sequence: CSATNHEQGATGELFF.